These 20 T cell receptor beta chains share one sample of origin, sequenced in a study of blood T cell repertoires in COVID-19. The method was immunoSEQ multiplex PCR; TCRdb's version includes in-frame clones alone and lacks a portion of them. Seen here are 190,000 or so clones, 85% observed once, and the top ten hold 18%. The specimen was PBMCs or T cells enriched from blood (not recorded which). The origin of the receptors is a man aged 35-49 years who had recovered from COVID-19.

The rearrangement uses TRBV7-2 and TRBJ2-1, with D uncertain. The germline V gene has CDR1 SGHTA and CDR2 FQGNSA. Trimming removed 5 bases from V and 1 base from J, with 6 bases in between. This CDR3 is built from 13 residues. The CDR3 region is CASSAQSYNEQFF. DNA for the CDR3: TGTGCCAGCAGCGCCCAGTCCTACAATGAGCAGTTCTTC.

The CDR3 bases are TGTGCCTGGGGGGGAGGGAACGTCCGGAAACTGTTTTTT. This sequence encodes CAWGGGNVRKLFF. J is TRBJ1-4 and V is TRBV30, with D perhaps matching TRBD1 (5 bases). V was trimmed by 5 bases and J by 11 bases, leaving 18 bases between them. Germline assignment: CDR1 GTSNPN and CDR2 SVGIG (reference sequence). CDR3 length equals 13 residues.

This clone has only one observation. The chain employs TRBV30 and TRBJ2-2, with 8 nucleotides matching TRBD2. There are 15 residues in the CDR3. Germline values: CDR1 GTSNPN, CDR2 SVGIG (reference sequence). Trimming took 0 bases from V and 7 from J; bases not matched to a gene: 7. CDR3 nucleotide sequence: TGTGCCTGGAGTGTAGGAGCGGGAGTCGGCGGGGAGCTGTTTTTT. Residues: CAWSVGAGVGGELFF.

The CDR3 loop is CAWSNVASGSEQYF. The CDR3 DNA follows: TGTGCCTGGAGTAACGTCGCCTCTGGCAGCGAGCAGTACTTC. This chain uses TRBV30 with TRBJ2-7; D ambiguous. Trimming pared 2 bases from V and 6 bases from J, leaving 17 bases between. CDR1 and CDR2 (germline): GTSNPN, SVGIG (reference sequence). The CDR3 loop spans 14 amino acids.

The chain carries TRBV5-1 and TRBJ2-2; the match to TRBD1 covers 12 bases. Germline V gene data show CDR1 as SGHRS and CDR2 as YFSETQ. V was pared by 2 bases and J by 4 bases, with 3 bases of the junction left unmatched. This CDR3 has 16 residues. CDR3 amino acids: CASSFRDRGLTGELFF. CDR3 nucleotide sequence: TGCGCCAGCAGCTTCCGGGACAGGGGGCTCACCGGGGAGCTGTTTTTT.

The sample holds a few counts of this clone. The rearrangement links TRBV5-1 to TRBJ1-1; D is possibly TRBD1 (6 bases). Looked up from germline, CDR1 is SGHRS and CDR2 is YFSETQ. Trimming removed 0 bases at V and 1 base at J, with 7 bases between. The CDR3 is made up of 14 amino acids. CDR3: CASSLGTENTEAFF. The CDR3 region has the DNA TGCGCCAGCAGCTTGGGGACAGAGAACACTGAAGCTTTCTTT. The complete variable domain, with remaining parts taken from reference TRBV5-1 and TRBJ1-1, reads KAGVTQTPRYLIKTRGQQVTLSCSPISGHRSVSWYQQTPGQGLQFLFEYFSETQRNKGNFPGRFSGRQFSNSRSEMNVSTLELGDSALYLCASSLGTENTEAFFGQGTRLTVV.

The V and J genes are TRBV27 and TRBJ1-2, with D possibly TRBD1 on 5 matching bases. The length of the CDR3 is 14 residues. Germline-derived CDR1 and CDR2 are MNHEY and SMNVEV (reference sequence). V gave up 0 bases and J gave up 6 bases, with 11 bases separating them. CDR3 nucleotide sequence: TGTGCCAGCAGTTTATCGCCAGGGCCCAATGGCTACACCTTC. It translates to CASSLSPGPNGYTF.

The chain links TRBV18 to TRBJ2-7, with 9 bases fitting TRBD1. This CDR3 comprises 23 residues. Germline V CDR1 and CDR2: KGHSH, LQKENI. V trimming: 3 bases; J trimming: 3 bases; junction bases outside the gene matches: 30. The CDR3 is CASSPCKTDLRSLPGQGVYEQYF. In DNA form, the CDR3 reads TGTGCCAGCTCACCCTGCAAGACAGACCTACGCTCTCTCCCGGGACAGGGAGTCTACGAGCAGTACTTC.

The chain uses TRBV2 and TRBJ1-2, with D unclear. V shed 4 bases and J shed 9 bases, with 6 bases lying between them. This CDR3 contains 10 residues. Germline-derived CDR1 and CDR2 are SNHLY and FYNNEI. The CDR3 nucleotides are TGTGCCAGCAGTGTCGACAGCTACACCTTC. It encodes CASSVDSYTF.

This clone was detected only once. V and J are TRBV4-2 and TRBJ1-1; D not certain. Per germline, CDR1 LGHNA and CDR2 YNFKEQ. CDR3 length equals 15 residues. V was pared by 0 bases and J by 2 bases, with 10 bases between. The CDR3 region has the DNA TGTGCCAGCAGCCAAGAGACAATTCAAAACACTGAAGCTTTCTTT. Residues: CASSQETIQNTEAFF.

The rearrangement uses TRBV24-1 and TRBJ2-3; TRBD2 matches 8 bases. CDR3 length equals 17 residues. Germline values: CDR1 KGHDR, CDR2 SFDVKD. With V trimmed by 3 bases and J by 5 bases, 12 bases remained unmatched. CDR3 sequence reads: CATSDRGTREGVDTQYF. DNA of the CDR3: TGTGCCACCAGTGATCGAGGGACTAGAGAGGGCGTAGATACGCAGTATTTT.

V is TRBV21-1 and J is TRBJ2-2; the D call in the table, TRBD2, was not verified against the DNA. TRBV21-1 is a documented pseudogene. This CDR3 has 14 amino acids. This chain's CDR3 is CASSWGGATGELFF. CDR3 nucleotides: TGTGCCAGCAGCTGGGGGGGAGCCACCGGGGAGCTGTTTTTT.

The chain joins TRBV3-1 (or the pseudogene TRBV3-2) to TRBJ2-3; 14 bases are a match to TRBD2. The CDR3 covers 19 residues. Trimming at V came to 3 bases and at J to 2 bases, leaving 10 bases not matched to a gene. CDR1 and CDR2 (germline): LGHDT, YNNKEL (reference sequence). CDR3 coding DNA: TGTGCCAGCAGCCATCCCCTCGGACTAGCGGGAGGATCCACAGATACGCAGTATTTT. Encoded protein: CASSHPLGLAGGSTDTQYF.

The genes are TRBV2 and TRBJ2-1; the match to TRBD2 covers 8 bases. The CDR3 is 16 amino acids. V shed 6 bases, J shed 7 bases, and the junction held 14 bases outside the gene matches. The germline CDR1 and CDR2 sequences are SNHLY and FYNNEI. The CDR3 sequence is CASSAMGSGRSNEQFF. Here the CDR3 DNA reads TGTGCCAGCAGCGCCATGGGGAGCGGGAGAAGTAATGAGCAGTTCTTC.

The chain joins TRBV6-2 or TRBV6-3 to TRBJ2-7; 9 nucleotides line up with TRBD1. The V segment lost 6 bases and the J segment 5 bases; nucleotides outside the gene matches: 11. Germline V lookup: CDR1 MNHEY, CDR2 SVGEGT. The CDR3 spans 15 residues. The CDR3 loop is CASSAPGQGTHEQYF. Here the CDR3 DNA reads TGTGCCAGCAGCGCCCCGGGACAGGGTACCCACGAGCAGTACTTC.

This clone has a handful of counts. The chain recombines TRBV5-1 with TRBJ1-1; D may be TRBD1 (6 bases). Germline CDR1 SGHRS, CDR2 YFSETQ. The ends were cut back, 0 bases at V and 0 bases at J, with 9 bases in the middle. CDR3 length: 15 residues. As DNA, the CDR3 is TGCGCCAGCAGCTTGGATAACAGGGTGAACACTGAAGCTTTCTTT. It specifies CASSLDNRVNTEAFF.

The chain links TRBV6-5 to TRBJ2-2; D remains unclear. CDR1 is MNHEY and CDR2 is SVGAGI in the germline V gene. V was pared by 0 bases and J by 5 bases, with 7 bases between. There are 14 residues in the CDR3. The CDR3 loop reads CASSYSSGTGELFF. As DNA, the CDR3 is TGTGCCAGCAGTTACTCTTCCGGGACCGGGGAGCTGTTTTTT.

This sequence joins TRBV10-3 and TRBJ2-7; weak D call: TRBD1 (7 bases). The CDR3 runs 15 residues. V was clipped by 2 bases and J by 7 bases, with 18 bases between them. Germline loops: CDR1 ENHRY, CDR2 SYGVKD. DNA for the CDR3: TGTGCCATCAGTGAGGATCTCCAGGGGGGTAGGGAGCAGTACTTC. It yields the protein CAISEDLQGGREQYF.

This clone was recorded only once. The rearrangement uses TRBV10-3 and TRBJ1-1; 9 bases agree with TRBD1. The ends lost 9 bases at V and 1 base at J; junction bases unmatched: 3. Germline loops: CDR1 ENHRY, CDR2 SYGVKD. The CDR3 covers 13 residues. DNA of the CDR3: TGTGCCATACAGGGGGCAGGGAACACTGAAGCTTTCTTT. Protein: CAIQGAGNTEAFF.

As to this clone: The same CDR3 also results from other DNA sequences found in this sample. The V gene is TRBV28, the J gene TRBJ1-2; D call uncertain. The V and J ends lost 2 bases and 2 bases respectively, with 6 bases between them. This CDR3 is built from 13 residues. The germline gives CDR1 MDHEN, CDR2 SYDVKM. This CDR3 is CASSLGQNYGYTF. The CDR3 region has the DNA TGTGCCAGCAGTTTAGGCCAAAACTATGGCTACACCTTC.